Listed here is a single T cell receptor beta chain. In the study's own analysis: By means of reference gene primer amplification, nucleated cell counts were estimated. Using immunoSEQ multiplex PCR, the repertoire was profiled, and TCRdb retains in-frame clones only, with some absent. V, J and clone size were drawn from that table, and D and trimming were deduced from the DNA. The top ten hold roughly 11% of the sample, which has 250,000 to 300,000 clones, around 85% seen once. These data come from a study of blood T cell repertoires in COVID-19. Study-wide background: Samples of COVID-19 (acute and convalescent) were obtained from the United States, Italy and Spain.

The length of the CDR3 is 14 residues. V shed 2 bases, J shed 10 bases, and the junction held 9 bases outside the gene matches. Germline CDR1 and CDR2: SGHAT and FQNNGV. Material: peripheral blood. This receptor was taken from a woman between 65 and 79 years old with acute or convalescent COVID-19. The chain combines TRBV11-2 with TRBJ1-2, with 8 bases aligning to TRBD1. CDR3 amino acids: CASSLYQGANDYTF. For the CDR3, the DNA is TGTGCCAGCAGCTTATATCAGGGGGCAAACGACTACACCTTC.